These 6 T cell receptor beta chains originate from one sample sequenced in a study of shared clonotypes between healthy human individuals. Data came from immunoSEQ multiplex PCR; TCRdb stores just in-frame clones and leaves some out. Found here are about 680,000 clones, roughly 94% of them singletons; the top ten hold approximately 25%. Naive CD8 isolation took CD45RO-negative cells positively selected for CCR7 and excluded terminally differentiated effector memory CD45RA+ cells. Input material: naive CD8+ T cells sorted from blood. The source is a man between 25 and 39 years old in good health.

The chain recombines TRBV19 with TRBJ2-2; 8 bases agree with TRBD2. Germline lookup yields CDR1 LNHDA and CDR2 SQIVND (reference sequence). The CDR3 is 15 residues long. Germline trimming cut 7 bases from V and 10 bases from J; bases unmatched to any gene: 14. CDR3 sequence (DNA): TGTGCCAGTAACGACCTGAGCGGGAGTTTAGAGGAGCTGTTTTTT. This codes for CASNDLSGSLEELFF.

The CDR3 region is CASNLQPTGEGETQYF. The CDR3 DNA is TGTGCCAGCAATCTACAGCCGACAGGGGAAGGAGAGACCCAGTACTTC. V usage is TRBV2 and J usage is TRBJ2-5, with TRBD1 identical over 8 bases. CDR1 SNHLY and CDR2 FYNNEI come from the germline V gene. The CDR3 runs to 16 residues. The trim removed 7 bases at V and 4 bases at J, leaving 14 bases unmatched.

This chain connects TRBV5-6 to TRBJ2-1; 8 bases align to TRBD1. The ends lost 4 bases at V and 6 bases at J; junction bases unmatched: 18. The CDR3 is 18 residues long. Per germline, CDR1 SGHDT and CDR2 YYEEEE. The CDR3 sequence: CASSHGRTGLISSNEQFF. CDR3 DNA sequence: TGTGCCAGCAGCCATGGTCGGACAGGGTTGATTAGCAGCAATGAGCAGTTCTTC.

The chain uses TRBV28 and TRBJ1-5; the D gene is possibly TRBD1 (5 bases). The V end was cut by 2 bases, the J end by 6 bases, with 11 bases between. Germline loops: CDR1 MDHEN, CDR2 SYDVKM. This CDR3 is built from 14 residues. The CDR3 DNA sequence: TGTGCCAGCAGTTTACCAGGGTACAGTCAGCCCCAGCATTTT. Protein: CASSLPGYSQPQHF.

The rearrangement links TRBV7-8 to TRBJ2-7; 7 bases map to TRBD2. The germline V gene has CDR1 SGHVS and CDR2 FQNEAQ. V lost 5 bases, J lost 2 bases, and 15 bases stayed unmatched. The CDR3 covers 17 residues. CDR3 in amino acids: CASSQPPQRGGAYEQYF. The CDR3 DNA reads TGTGCCAGCAGCCAGCCACCGCAGCGGGGTGGGGCCTACGAGCAGTACTTC.

This clone was detected only once. The rearrangement links TRBV28 to TRBJ1-1; D not resolved. CDR1 MDHEN and CDR2 SYDVKM come from the germline V gene. There are 15 residues in the CDR3. The V end lost 4 bases, the J end lost 3 bases, and 15 bases lay between the germline ends. The CDR3 protein is CASSSFWRTYTEAFF. Written as DNA, the CDR3 is TGTGCCAGCAGTTCGTTTTGGAGGACCTACACTGAAGCTTTCTTT.